The 24 T cell receptor beta chains reported below all come from one sample, sequenced in a study of blood T cell repertoires in COVID-19. TCRdb keeps only in-frame clones here, not all; method: immunoSEQ multiplex PCR. The sample carries tens of thousands of clones, around 86% recorded once. Sequencing input: peripheral blood. These receptors were obtained from a woman in her sixties or seventies with active COVID-19.

V and J are TRBV6-5 and TRBJ2-7; 9 bases line up with TRBD1. Trimming at V came to 10 bases and at J to 1 base, leaving 11 bases not matched to a gene. CDR1 MNHEY and CDR2 SVGAGI come from the germline V gene. The CDR3 contains 15 residues. The DNA for the CDR3 is TGTGCCACACTTGGGGACAGGGCCTCATCCTACGAGCAGTACTTC. This encodes CATLGDRASSYEQYF.

This clone occurred once. J is TRBJ2-7 and V is TRBV5-1; the match to TRBD1 covers 12 bases. Germline loops: CDR1 SGHRS, CDR2 YFSETQ. After removal of 4 bases from V and 7 bases from J, the junction contained 9 bases not matched to a gene. The CDR3 sequence is 15 residues long. DNA of the CDR3: TGCGCCAGCAGCAGCGGGACAGGGGGCTTCCGGGAGCAGTACTTC. Protein sequence: CASSSGTGGFREQYF.

V is TRBV6-5 and J is TRBJ2-7; TRBD1 matches 7 bases. The CDR3 runs 15 residues. The V and J ends lost 7 bases and 2 bases, in that order; junction bases with no gene match: 11. Germline CDR1 reads MNHEY; CDR2 reads SVGAGI. This chain's CDR3 is CASTLKGTETYEQYF. The CDR3 DNA reads TGTGCCAGCACCCTCAAGGGGACAGAAACCTACGAGCAGTACTTC.

The chain employs TRBV11-3 and TRBJ2-1, with 10 bases lining up with TRBD1. Germline CDR1 is SGHNT and CDR2 is YENEEA. The CDR3 contains 16 residues. The V and J ends lost 4 bases and 1 base, in that order; junction bases with no gene match: 4. DNA of the CDR3: TGTGCCAGCAGCTCCGACAGGGGGCCATCCTACAATGAGCAGTTCTTC. Protein sequence: CASSSDRGPSYNEQFF.

The chain couples TRBV7-2 to TRBJ2-7, with D maybe TRBD2 (6 bases). Germline CDR1 reads SGHTA; CDR2 reads FQGNSA. The CDR3 covers 13 residues. Trimming removed 5 bases from V and 4 bases from J, with 12 bases in between. The chain's CDR3 is CASSAHGGYEQYF. DNA of the CDR3: TGTGCCAGCAGCGCACACGGGGGTTACGAGCAGTACTTC. The full variable domain, completed using reference TRBV7-2 and TRBJ2-7, is GAGVSQSPSNKVTEKGKDVELRCDPISGHTALYWYRQSLGQGLEFLIYFQGNSAPDKSGLPSDRFSAERTGGSVSTLTIQRTQQEDSAVYLCASSAHGGYEQYFGPGTRLTVT.

J is TRBJ2-3 and V is TRBV3-1 (or the pseudogene TRBV3-2); D is possibly TRBD2 (5 bases). V dropped 4 bases and J dropped 1 base, with 12 bases sitting between them. The germline gives CDR1 LGHDT, CDR2 YNNKEL (reference sequence). The CDR3 contains 15 residues. This chain's CDR3 is CASSPLASGTDTQYF. The CDR3 DNA sequence: TGTGCCAGCAGCCCGCTAGCTAGTGGCACAGATACGCAGTATTTT.

This clone was seen only once. The chain carries TRBV28 and TRBJ2-5; D gene uncertain. Germline V gives CDR1 MDHEN, CDR2 SYDVKM. The CDR3 totals 13 residues. Trimming pared 2 bases from V and 4 bases from J, leaving 8 bases between. The CDR3 DNA is TGTGCCAGCAGTTTAGGCGGCAGAGAGACCCAGTACTTC. As protein: CASSLGGRETQYF.

J is TRBJ2-7 and V is TRBV28; 7 bases line up with TRBD2. Germline V gives CDR1 MDHEN, CDR2 SYDVKM. This CDR3 has 17 residues. Losses at the gene ends were 6 bases for V and 5 bases for J; bases not matched to a gene: 19. CDR3 bases: TGTGCCAGCAGACCGGGGACTACGACACAGAATTGGCACGAGCAGTACTTC. This translates into CASRPGTTTQNWHEQYF.

The CDR3 sequence is CASSWVGSPETQYF. The CDR3 DNA follows: TGTGCCAGCAGCTGGGTCGGTAGCCCAGAGACCCAGTACTTC. The rearrangement joins TRBV5-6 to TRBJ2-5; no firm D call. This CDR3 spans 14 amino acids. The germline V and J ends were trimmed by 3 bases and 4 bases, with 13 bases remaining between them. The germline V gene has CDR1 SGHDT and CDR2 YYEEEE.

This clone was seen just once. The rearrangement links TRBV21-1 to TRBJ1-5; whether TRBD1, the table's D call, matches the DNA was not checked. TRBV21-1 has pseudogene status. The CDR3 consists of 19 residues. CDR3 region: CASSTDPIDRGFGNQPQHF. The CDR3 DNA sequence: TGTGCCAGCAGCACTGATCCCATTGACAGGGGTTTTGGCAATCAGCCCCAGCATTTT.

About this clone: The sample holds other DNA sequences that translate to the same CDR3. CDR3 DNA sequence: TGTGCCAGCAGCTTCGGGGGGGCCTACGAGCAGTACTTC. This gives the protein CASSFGGAYEQYF. This chain connects TRBV13 to TRBJ2-7, with 8 bases that match TRBD2. Trimming took 3 bases from V and 2 from J; bases not matched to a gene: 0. The germline gives CDR1 PRHDT, CDR2 FYEKMQ (reference sequence). The CDR3 length is 13 residues.

This chain uses TRBV7-2 with TRBJ2-5, with 9 bases identical to TRBD2. Germline loops: CDR1 SGHTA, CDR2 FQGNSA. The CDR3 is 17 residues long. J was trimmed by 5 bases and V by 3 bases; bases with no gene match: 13. The CDR3 bases are TGTGCCAGCAGCTTGGGGGGGCGGGGGGGCCTAGGGGAGACCCAGTACTTC. Translating gives CASSLGGRGGLGETQYF.

The chain carries TRBV29-1 and TRBJ2-3; 8 positions agree with TRBD2. Germline V gives CDR1 SQVTM, CDR2 ANQGSEA. V lost 6 bases and J lost 1; bases outside the gene matches: 12. The CDR3 spans 16 residues. This chain's CDR3 is CSVTSIRRGGTDTQYF. The CDR3 DNA sequence: TGCAGCGTAACTTCTATAAGGCGGGGGGGCACAGATACGCAGTATTTT.

V is TRBV18 and J is TRBJ1-4; no firm D call. V was clipped by 5 bases and J by 0 bases, with 7 bases between them. The CDR3 is made up of 14 amino acids. The germline CDR1 and CDR2 sequences are KGHSH and LQKENI. Here the CDR3 DNA reads TGTGCCAGCTCAGCCGGAGCAACTAATGAAAAACTGTTTTTT. It encodes CASSAGATNEKLFF. Full variable domain (rest looked up from reference TRBV18 and TRBJ1-4): NAGVMQNPRHLVRRRGQEARLRCSPMKGHSHVYWYRQLPEEGLKFMVYLQKENIIDESGMPKERFSAEFPKEGPSILRIQQVVRGDSAAYFCASSAGATNEKLFFGSGTQLSVL.

V is TRBV7-9 and J is TRBJ2-1; TRBD2 agrees at 9 bases. Germline values: CDR1 SEHNR, CDR2 FQNEAQ (reference sequence). Losses at the gene ends were 8 bases for V and 6 bases for J; bases not matched to a gene: 8. This CDR3 is built from 14 residues. For the CDR3, the DNA is TGTGCCAGCCAGGTCGCGGGGGGGCCCAATGAGCAGTTCTTC. This codes for CASQVAGGPNEQFF.

The V and J genes are TRBV5-1 and TRBJ1-1; D gene ambiguous. Per the germline V gene, CDR1 is SGHRS and CDR2 is YFSETQ. The germline V and J ends were trimmed by 0 bases and 0 bases, with 9 bases remaining between them. The CDR3 consists of 15 residues. The CDR3 spells CASSLEPDMNTEAFF. CDR3 DNA: TGCGCCAGCAGCTTGGAGCCCGACATGAACACTGAAGCTTTCTTT.

This rearrangement joins TRBV7-2 to TRBJ1-4, with 7 bases fitting TRBD1. J lost 0 bases, V lost 1 base, and 8 bases had no gene match. Germline CDR1 is SGHTA and CDR2 is FQGNSA. The CDR3 length is 18 residues. The CDR3: CASSLEGQSLPTNEKLFF. The CDR3 DNA reads as TGTGCCAGCAGCTTAGAGGGACAGTCATTACCAACTAATGAAAAACTGTTTTTT.

The CDR3 region has the DNA TGTGCCAGCAGCTGGGACAGGGAGGGTGAGCAGTTCTTC. It specifies CASSWDREGEQFF. J is TRBJ2-1 and V is TRBV5-8, with TRBD1 matching 9 bases. CDR3 length equals 13 residues. CDR1 is SGHTS and CDR2 is YDEGEE in the germline V gene. With 3 bases clipped from V and 9 bases from J, the junction kept 4 bases outside the gene matches.

V gene TRBV2 combines with J gene TRBJ2-1, with D perhaps matching TRBD1 (5 bases). Between the trimmed V and J ends, which lost 7 bases and 9 bases, there was a span of 19 bases. CDR1 is SNHLY, CDR2 FYNNEI, per germline. The CDR3 consists of 14 residues. CDR3 in amino acids: CASIGQPSGGEQFF. Written as DNA, the CDR3 is TGTGCCAGCATAGGACAACCTTCTGGCGGTGAGCAGTTCTTC.

The gene calls are TRBV30 and TRBJ1-1, with TRBD1 matching over 7 bases. CDR3 size: 14 residues. Losses at the gene ends were 0 bases for V and 1 base for J; bases not matched to a gene: 2. From germline, CDR1 is GTSNPN and CDR2 SVGIG (reference sequence). CDR3 in DNA: TGTGCCTGGAGTGTAGGACAGGCGAACACTGAAGCTTTCTTT. Translating gives CAWSVGQANTEAFF.

This clone came up a few times. The chain carries TRBV9 and TRBJ1-5; unclear D gene. With 3 bases removed from V and 1 base from J, the gap between germline ends came to 8 bases. The CDR3 loop spans 14 amino acids. CDR1 is SGDLS, CDR2 YYNGEE, per germline. CDR3 amino acids: CASSDPGSNQPQHF. The CDR3 region has the DNA TGTGCCAGCAGCGACCCCGGGAGCAATCAGCCCCAGCATTTT. Full variable domain (rest looked up from reference TRBV9 and TRBJ1-5): DSGVTQTPKHLITATGQRVTLRCSPRSGDLSVYWYQQSLDQGLQFLIQYYNGEERAKGNILERFSAQQFPDLHSELNLSSLELGDSALYFCASSDPGSNQPQHFGDGTRLSIL.

V is TRBV9 and J is TRBJ1-2, with D perhaps matching TRBD1 (5 bases). The length of the CDR3 is 14 residues. V gave up 4 bases and J gave up 1 base, with 11 bases separating them. CDR1 SGDLS and CDR2 YYNGEE come from the germline V gene. CDR3 in amino acids: CASSLDSFNYGYTF. In DNA form, the CDR3 reads TGTGCCAGCAGCCTAGACAGCTTTAACTATGGCTACACCTTC.

The rearrangement uses TRBV12-3 or TRBV12-4 and TRBJ2-5; weak D call: TRBD2 (7 bases). V was pared by 3 bases and J by 7 bases, with 12 bases between. CDR3 length: 13 amino acids. CDR3 bases: TGTGCCAGCAGTTTTGGGGGGGCCACGACCCAGTACTTC. This translates into CASSFGGATTQYF.

This chain joins TRBV6-6 and TRBJ2-4; the D is unclear. Trimming pared 1 base from V and 0 bases from J, leaving 7 bases between. The CDR3 has 15 residues. Germline V CDR1 and CDR2: MNHNY, SVGAGI (reference sequence). The CDR3 loop reads CASSYLVVAKNIQYF. In nucleotides, the CDR3 is TGTGCCAGCAGTTACTTGGTAGTAGCCAAAAACATTCAGTACTTC.